This is a list of T cell receptor beta chains from one sample in a study of glioma-infiltrating T cells after dendritic cell vaccination. Sequencing used immunoSEQ multiplex PCR; TCRdb keeps in-frame clones, though not all of them. The sample has over 80,000 clones, roughly 90% seen once. The sequenced sample was blood, obtained before dendritic cell vaccination. These receptors came from a human donor with glioblastoma. Both conserved end residues are part of each CDR3. The D gene is left open where the match is weak. Size tells how often a clone was seen (once, few, many) or the class of an expanded clone, and some rows leave it out.

d_call	j_call	v_call	clone_size	cdr3_aa	cdr3_nt
TRBD2	TRBJ2-3	TRBV4-2	.	CASSQAQRAGGQPDTQYF	TGTGCCAGCAGCCAAGCCCAAAGGGCGGGGGGGCAACCAGATACGCAGTATTTT
.	TRBJ2-7	TRBV7-2	.	CASSLRGGLGGYEQYF	TGTGCCAGCAGCTTACGGGGCGGATTGGGAGGCTACGAGCAGTACTTC
TRBD2	TRBJ2-7	TRBV11-3	.	CASSAVGTTKMYF	TGTGCCAGCAGCGCGGTCGGGACTACAAAAATGTACTTC
TRBD1	TRBJ2-2	TRBV6-5	.	CASSYSTGHRSGELFF	TGTGCCAGCAGTTACTCGACAGGGCATCGTTCCGGGGAGCTGTTTTTT
.	TRBJ2-3	TRBV7-9	.	CASSLSGADTQYF	TGTGCCAGCAGCTTATCAGGGGCAGATACGCAGTATTTT
.	TRBJ1-5	TRBV30	once	CAWRSTGMNQPQHF	TGTGCCTGGAGGTCCACAGGGATGAATCAGCCCCAGCATTTT
TRBD2	TRBJ2-3	TRBV27	.	CASRWTSGYTQYF	TGTGCCAGCAGGTGGACTAGCGGGTATACGCAGTATTTT
.	TRBJ2-7	TRBV5-1	.	CASSFSGQGEQYF	TGCGCCAGCAGCTTTTCAGGTCAGGGCGAGCAGTACTTC
.	TRBJ1-5	TRBV19	.	CASSIVQGLQYSNQPQHF	TGTGCCAGTAGTATAGTGCAGGGCCTCCAGTATAGCAATCAGCCCCAGCATTTT
.	TRBJ1-5	TRBV19	.	CASRAYGNQPQHF	TGTGCCAGTAGAGCATATGGCAATCAGCCCCAGCATTTT
.	TRBJ2-1	TRBV11-1	.	CASSLDAGAYNEQFF	TGTGCCAGCAGCTTAGACGCAGGGGCCTACAATGAGCAGTTCTTC
.	TRBJ1-2	TRBV6-5	.	CASSYGGKGGYTF	TGTGCCAGCAGTTACGGCGGGAAGGGTGGCTACACCTTC
TRBD1	TRBJ1-6	TRBV2	.	CASSDDRGNSPLHF	TGTGCCAGCAGTGACGACAGGGGAAATTCACCCCTCCACTTT
.	TRBJ2-1	TRBV9	.	CASSRNTGYNEQFF	TGTGCCAGCAGCCGCAACACAGGGTACAATGAGCAGTTCTTC
.	TRBJ2-1	TRBV5-1	.	CASSLQAEYNEQFF	TGCGCCAGCAGCTTGCAGGCTGAGTACAATGAGCAGTTCTTC
TRBD2	TRBJ2-7	TRBV20-1	once	CSAGLAYEQYF	TGCAGTGCTGGACTAGCCTACGAGCAGTACTTC
.	TRBJ2-3	TRBV27	.	CASSLSRLGFQDTQYF	TGTGCCAGCAGTTTATCCCGCCTAGGCTTTCAAGATACGCAGTATTTT
.	TRBJ1-1	TRBV5-4	once	CASSLGLGGNPEAFF	TGTGCCAGCAGCTTGGGACTGGGGGGAAACCCTGAAGCTTTCTTT
.	TRBJ2-1	TRBV7-8	.	CASRTGTHSFF	TGTGCCAGCAGAACCGGGACTCACTCGTTCTTC
TRBD1	TRBJ2-3	TRBV7-3	.	CASSLWAGTGELTDTQYF	TGTGCCAGCAGCTTATGGGCCGGGACAGGGGAATTGACAGATACGCAGTATTTT
.	TRBJ2-5	TRBV29-1	.	CSVVVQRETQYF	TGCAGCGTTGTAGTCCAGAGGGAGACCCAGTACTTC
.	TRBJ1-1	TRBV4-1	.	CASSQDLPGATEAFF	TGCGCCAGCAGCCAAGATCTACCAGGGGCCACTGAAGCTTTCTTT
.	TRBJ2-2	TRBV29-1	.	CSARTDRDTGELFF	TGCAGCGCCCGGACAGACCGGGACACCGGGGAGCTGTTTTTT
.	TRBJ2-7	TRBV6-5	.	CASSSDRAEQYF	TGTGCCAGCAGTTCAGACAGAGCCGAGCAGTACTTC
TRBD1	TRBJ2-2	TRBV11-3	.	CASGQGPNTGELFF	TGTGCCAGCGGACAGGGGCCTAACACCGGGGAGCTGTTTTTT
TRBD2	TRBJ2-1	TRBV20-1	.	CSASGTSHFF	TGCAGTGCTAGCGGGACTAGCCATTTCTTC
TRBD1	TRBJ1-2	TRBV29-1	.	CSVGGTGGGYTF	TGCAGCGTAGGAGGGACAGGGGGTGGCTACACCTTC
TRBD1	TRBJ2-1	TRBV6-1	.	CASSERDRVWDEQFF	TGTGCCAGCAGTGAGAGGGACAGGGTGTGGGATGAGCAGTTCTTC
TRBD2	TRBJ2-5	TRBV6-4	.	CASSDTGAGGEETQYF	TGTGCCAGCAGTGACACAGGGGCGGGGGGGGAAGAGACCCAGTACTTC
.	TRBJ2-2	TRBV11-2	.	CASSLQGTGELFF	TGTGCCAGCAGCTTGCAGGGGACCGGGGAGCTGTTTTTT
TRBD1	TRBJ1-4	TRBV19	.	CASSTSQGAGEKLFF	TGTGCCAGTAGTACCTCACAGGGGGCTGGCGAAAAACTGTTTTTT
TRBD1	TRBJ1-5	TRBV9	.	CASSAGQGAGQPQHF	TGTGCCAGCAGCGCAGGACAGGGGGCGGGTCAGCCCCAGCATTTT
.	TRBJ2-7	TRBV11-2	.	CASSLDPLGSGYEQYF	TGTGCCAGCAGCTTAGACCCTCTAGGAAGTGGCTACGAGCAGTACTTC
TRBD1	TRBJ1-1	TRBV2	.	CASSDEAGGLGTEAFF	TGTGCCAGCAGTGATGAGGCAGGGGGCTTGGGCACTGAAGCTTTCTTT
TRBD1	TRBJ1-1	TRBV7-9	once	CASSPRWGQTEAFF	TGTGCCAGCAGCCCTCGGTGGGGACAGACGGAAGCTTTCTTT
.	TRBJ1-1	TRBV4-1	once	CASSQDYGGLDAFF	TGCGCCAGCAGCCAAGATTACGGGGGTTTGGACGCTTTCTTT
TRBD1	TRBJ1-3	TRBV5-1	.	CASSVRDSQSSGNTIYF	TGCGCCAGCAGCGTTAGGGACAGCCAATCCTCTGGAAACACCATATATTTT
.	TRBJ1-5	TRBV2	.	CASSGIGVSNQPQHF	TGTGCCAGCAGTGGAATAGGGGTTAGCAATCAGCCCCAGCATTTT
.	TRBJ1-6	TRBV6-4	.	CASSDGGDSPLHF	TGTGCCAGCAGTGACGGGGGGGATTCACCCCTCCACTTT
TRBD1	TRBJ1-4	TRBV5-1	.	CASSLEQGAKLFF	TGCGCCAGCAGCTTGGAACAGGGGGCGAAACTGTTTTTT
.	TRBJ1-1	TRBV11-3	once	CASSTRVSEAFF	TGTGCCAGCAGCACCAGGGTCTCTGAAGCTTTCTTT
.	TRBJ1-6	TRBV30	.	CAWSRGASGNSPLHF	TGTGCCTGGTCTCGGGGGGCATCAGGGAATTCCCCCCTCCACTTT
.	TRBJ1-4	TRBV6-4	.	CASRGPKDTNEKLFF	TGTGCCAGCAGGGGGCCCAAAGACACTAATGAAAAACTGTTTTTT
.	TRBJ1-1	TRBV6-6	.	CASGRGSEAFF	TGTGCCAGCGGCAGGGGTTCTGAAGCTTTCTTT
TRBD2	TRBJ2-5	TRBV9	.	CASSVRGGRGETQYF	TGTGCCAGCAGCGTAAGAGGCGGGAGGGGAGAGACCCAGTACTTC
.	TRBJ2-5	TRBV20-1	.	CSAMSEGTQYF	TGCAGTGCTATGTCCGAGGGGACCCAGTACTTC
.	TRBJ2-7	TRBV4-2	.	CASSFRLETYEQYF	TGTGCCAGCAGCTTCCGACTAGAGACCTACGAGCAGTACTTC
TRBD2	TRBJ2-5	TRBV7-8	few	CASSETSGGGLETQYF	TGTGCCAGCAGCGAAACTAGCGGGGGCGGGTTAGAGACCCAGTACTTC
.	TRBJ2-2	TRBV6-5	few	CASRAGSGELFF	TGTGCCAGCAGGGCGGGGTCCGGGGAGCTGTTTTTT
TRBD1	TRBJ2-7	TRBV29-1	few	CSVVRDRGVYEQYF	TGCAGCGTTGTAAGGGACAGGGGCGTATACGAGCAGTACTTC
TRBD2	TRBJ2-3	TRBV5-1	.	CASSLVSGGADTQYF	TGCGCCAGCAGCTTGGTTAGCGGGGGGGCAGATACGCAGTATTTT
.	TRBJ1-1	TRBV10-3	.	CAISELSTSTEAFF	TGTGCCATCAGTGAGCTATCTACGAGCACTGAAGCTTTCTTT
TRBD1	TRBJ2-7	TRBV19	.	CASRKDRGSSYEQYF	TGTGCCAGTAGGAAGGACAGGGGTAGCTCCTACGAGCAGTACTTC
.	TRBJ1-2	TRBV7-2	.	CASSLAAGDNYGYTF	TGTGCCAGCAGCTTAGCGGCAGGGGATAACTATGGCTACACCTTC